Sequencing of this T cell receptor (beta chain) was carried out in a study of blood T cell repertoires in COVID-19. The ends were cut back, 6 bases at V and 4 bases at J, with 15 bases in the middle. This CDR3 is 14 amino acids long. Germline V lookup: CDR1 SNHLY, CDR2 FYNNEI. Per the study methods: Cell counts per sample came from amplifying reference gene primers. Profiling relied on immunoSEQ multiplex PCR, and the TCRdb table lists in-frame clones only, not all of them. For V, J and clone size, that table is used; D and trimming come from the DNA. The sample shows over 60,000 clones, about 91% of them seen only once.

The sequencing sample was made of peripheral blood. The gene calls are TRBV2 and TRBJ1-2; no firm D call. This TCR derives from a woman aged 50 to 65 with active COVID-19. The CDR3 nucleotides read TGTGCCAGCAGGAGGGATTCAAGCCTCTATGGCTACACCTTC. It encodes CASRRDSSLYGYTF.